This entry features one TCR beta chain sequence. Its antigen is still unknown. One end of the junction is discordant with germline, which a read error may explain. Assay used: immunoSEQ multiplex PCR; TCRdb lists only in-frame clones, some missing. The table records roughly 700,000 clones, about 90% of them present only once. Treatment described: around 19 received Ad26.COV2.S at low or high dose, single or two shots; five or six received placebo; per-sample allocation not given. Sample collection was performed on day 63 after the first vaccine or placebo injection. The sample comes from a study of Ad26.COV2.S vaccination and SARS-CoV-2 variants. Study details: The study gave Ad26.COV2.S intramuscularly, once or twice 56 days apart.

CDR1 is MNHNS, CDR2 SASEGT, per germline. The CDR3 is 13 residues long. Study-wide findings and caveats: Recipients given vaccine exceeded placebo recipients in spike-specific TCR breadth.

The V gene is TRBV6-1, the J gene TRBJ2-7; no definite D call. This clonotype originated in a person aged 18 to 65 who received the Ad26.COV2.S COVID-19 vaccine or a placebo. Sequencing used peripheral blood, obtained in a trial of Ad26.COV2.S vaccine versus placebo. Here the CDR3 reads CASSDSLGLFTSF. Here the CDR3 DNA reads TGTGCCAGCAGTGATAGCCTCGGCCTATTCACTTCCTTC.